The 15 T cell receptor gamma chains given below trace back to one sample, sequenced in a study of γδ T cells in repeated Plasmodium falciparum infection. TCRdb repeated clone calling on the multiplex PCR reads with CATT. The sample has 11,000 to 15,000 gamma-chain clones; around 1.5% are singletons. Gammadelta T cells were flow-sorted from PBMC into Vgamma9/Vdelta2+ and Vdelta2-negative populations for bulk analysis. The source material was gamma-delta T cells from blood. The receptor set was obtained from a pool of human donors (malaria-infected and uninfected, not separated).

A remark on this clone: This probably arose from a read error, given a far larger clone one base away. The sample carries other DNA sequences with the same CDR3. The rearrangement links TRGV3 to TRGJ1 or TRGJ2. Since TCRdb gives no J gene, matching the DNA to germline was used here to assign it. The CDR3 is 20 amino acids. Germline CDR1 reads VTNTFY; CDR2 reads YDVSTARD (reference sequence). V dropped 0 bases and J dropped 2; count of bases not matched to a gene: 22. The CDR3 DNA is TGTGCCACCTGGGACAGGCTTTTCGGAGTTTCGACAGTAGATTATTATAAGAAACTCTTT. This encodes CATWDRLFGVSTVDYYKKLF.

As concerns this clone: The protein held in TCRdb is that of a much larger clone and does not match this DNA's translation at residue 5, likely because of a read error; the protein shown is translated from the DNA. The DNA for the CDR3 is TGTGCCACCTGGAACAGAGTTAAGAAACTCTTT. Its translation is CATWNRVKKLF. The V call is TRGV3, the J call TRGJ1 or TRGJ2. CDR1 is VTNTFY, CDR2 YDVSTARD, per germline (reference sequence). The CDR3 runs to 11 residues.

This clone was seen at least ten times. TCRdb has a much larger clone's protein, which differs at residue 6 from the translation of this DNA, likely because of a read error; what is shown is the protein translated from the DNA. The chain is built from TRGV9 and TRGJP2. The CDR3 has 14 residues. V was pared by 2 bases and J by 2 bases, with 2 bases of the junction left unmatched. The germline CDR1 and CDR2 sequences are GITISATS and ISYDGTV (reference sequence). CDR3 sequence: CALWEESSDWIKTF. CDR3 DNA sequence: TGTGCCTTGTGGGAGGAGAGTAGTGATTGGATCAAGACGTTT.

This clone was seen ten or more times. The protein held in TCRdb is that of a much larger clone and does not match this DNA's translation at residue 7, likely because of a read error; the protein shown is translated from the DNA. The chain recombines TRGV8 with TRGJ1 or TRGJ2. TCRdb is silent on the J gene; assignment here came from matching the DNA to germline. The J segment lost 9 bases and the V segment lost 4 bases, leaving 6 bases of the junction unmatched. The CDR3 is 11 amino acids. CDR1 and CDR2 (germline): VENAVY, YDSYNSRV. The DNA of the CDR3 is TGTGCCACCTGGGAGGAACGTAAGAAACTCTTT. Protein: CATWEERKKLF.

To note about this clone: A read error likely explains why the TCRdb protein, taken from a much larger clone, differs from this DNA's translation at residue 10; the protein shown is translated from the DNA. The CDR3 DNA is TGTGCCACCTGGGACAGGCCATTAGGCCTCTGGAGTGATTGGATCAAGACGTTT. Protein: CATWDRPLGLWSDWIKTF. The chain uses TRGV3 and TRGJP2. No J gene was available from TCRdb, and it was assigned here by a germline match of the DNA. Trimming removed 0 bases from V and 5 bases from J; junction bases left unmatched: 15. Germline lookup yields CDR1 VTNTFY and CDR2 YDVSTARD (reference sequence). CDR3 length: 18 residues.

This clone was picked up many times. A read error may be the cause here, since a much bigger clone is one base away. This sample also contains other DNA sequences that code for the same CDR3. The J gene is TRGJP, the V gene TRGV9. This CDR3 comprises 15 residues. In germline, CDR1 is GITISATS, CDR2 ISYDGTV (reference sequence). Unmatched junction bases numbered 5, after V lost 5 bases and J lost 7 bases. The CDR3 loop reads CALWGNELGKKIKVF. CDR3 nucleotides: TGTGCCTTGTGGGGCAACGAGTTGGGCAAAAAAATCAAGGTATTT.

This clone was detected only a few times. A far larger clone differs by one base, so this is likely a read error. This specimen includes other DNA sequences encoding the same CDR3. V is TRGV9 and J is TRGJ1 or TRGJ2. TCRdb does not report a J gene; here it was assigned by matching the DNA to germline references. CDR1 and CDR2 (germline): GITISATS, ISYDGTV (reference sequence). The CDR3 loop spans 15 amino acids. The DNA for the CDR3 is TGTGCCTTGTGGGAGGTGCCCAAGAATTATTACAAGAAACTCTTT. It specifies CALWEVPKNYYKKLF.

This clone has a count of ten or more. It is likely a read error: a sequence one base away is far more abundant. The sample has other DNA sequences that encode this CDR3 too. The gene calls are TRGV9 and TRGJ1 or TRGJ2. CDR1 and CDR2 from the germline V gene are GITISATS and ISYDGTV (reference sequence). V gave up 2 bases and J gave up 8 bases; unmatched junction bases: 3. CDR3 length equals 11 residues. The CDR3 spells CALWEGNKKLF. In DNA, the CDR3 is TGTGCCTTGTGGGAGGGGAATAAGAAACTCTTT.

As for this clone: The protein TCRdb lists belongs to a much larger clone and differs from this DNA's translation at residue 4, which points to a read error; the protein shown is made from the DNA. V is TRGV9 and J is TRGJ1 or TRGJ2. This CDR3 contains 13 residues. Germline loops: CDR1 GITISATS, CDR2 ISYDGTV (reference sequence). Losses at the gene ends were 8 bases for V and 3 bases for J; bases not matched to a gene: 10. In DNA, the CDR3 is TGTGCCTTGTTCCCTAGACCTTATTATAAGAAACTCTTT. This encodes CALFPRPYYKKLF.

This clone was seen a handful of times. Given a far larger clone just one base away, this is likely a sequencing read error. Other DNA sequences from this sample encode an identical CDR3 as well. There is no J gene call, but TRGV9 is given as the V gene. The CDR3 contains 13 residues. Germline CDR1 and CDR2: GITISATS and ISYDGTV (reference sequence). CDR3 sequence (DNA): TGTGCCTTGTGGGAAAAAAATTATTATAAGAAGCTCTTT. Translating gives CALWEKNYYKKLF.

At least ten counts were recorded for this clone. The chain recombines TRGV2 with TRGJP1. Germline assignment: CDR1 EGSNGY and CDR2 YDSYNSKV. Germline trimming cut 0 bases from V and 8 bases from J; bases unmatched to any gene: 9. This CDR3 contains 15 residues. CDR3 region: CATWDGPKGGWFKIF. The CDR3 region has the DNA TGTGCCACCTGGGACGGGCCGAAGGGGGGTTGGTTCAAGATATTT.

This clone appeared many times. The TCRdb protein, from a much larger clone, departs from this DNA's translation at residue 5, likely by read error; the protein shown derives from the DNA. This chain links TRGV9 with TRGJP. Here the J gene was assigned by germline matching of the DNA, as TCRdb has none. The germline V gene encodes CDR1 GITISATS and CDR2 ISYDGTV (reference sequence). CDR3 length: 15 residues. V was clipped by 5 bases and J by 7 bases; unmatched bases: 5. The DNA for the CDR3 is TGTGCCTTGTGGGTGACTGAGTTGGGCAAAAAAATCAAGGTATTT. Translation: CALWVTELGKKIKVF.

On this clone itself: This DNA translates differently at residue 11 from the TCRdb protein, which is that of a much larger clone; a read error is likely, and the protein shown is the DNA's own translation. This chain joins TRGV9 and TRGJP. Here the J gene came from matching the DNA to germline, since TCRdb omits it. CDR3 length equals 17 residues. Germline V CDR1 and CDR2: GITISATS, ISYDGTV (reference sequence). The CDR3 region is CALWEVKPELAKKIKVF. CDR3 in DNA: TGTGCCTTGTGGGAGGTGAAGCCAGAGTTGGCCAAAAAAATCAAGGTATTT.

This clone was picked up many times. TCRdb's entry gives the protein of a much larger clone, which mismatches this DNA's translation at residue 8, likely from a read error; the protein reported here is translated from the DNA. V usage is TRGV9 and J usage is TRGJP. Germline V gene data show CDR1 as GITISATS and CDR2 as ISYDGTV (reference sequence). The CDR3 totals 17 residues. With V trimmed by 0 bases and J by 5 bases, 4 bases remained unmatched. CDR3 nucleotide sequence: TGTGCCTTGTGGGAGGTGCGGAAAGAGTTGGGCAAAAAAATCAAGGTATTT. Residues: CALWEVRKELGKKIKVF.

This clone was found a few times. A read error likely explains why the TCRdb protein, taken from a much larger clone, differs from this DNA's translation at residue 9; the protein shown is translated from the DNA. V usage is TRGV3 and J usage is TRGJ1 or TRGJ2. The J gene, left out of TCRdb, was set here by checking the DNA against germline. The CDR3 is 13 residues long. The germline V gene encodes CDR1 VTNTFY and CDR2 YDVSTARD (reference sequence). Losses at the gene ends were 2 bases for V and 10 bases for J; bases not matched to a gene: 11. Here the CDR3 reads CATWDTNYEKKLF. The DNA for the CDR3 is TGTGCCACCTGGGACACCAATTATGAGAAGAAACTCTTT.